The 15 T cell receptor beta chains presented below share a single source sample, sequenced in a study of cytomegalovirus exposure and HLA in healthy donors. A multiplex PCR was run with 60 Vbeta primers and 13 Jbeta primers. TCRdb's copy holds only in-frame clones and misses some; the assay was immunoSEQ multiplex PCR. Altogether around 210,000 clones are present, roughly 84% being singletons, with the ten largest covering about 0.25%. Material for sequencing was PBMCs. The receptors stem from a girl aged 2-10 years in good health and CMV-seronegative.

The V and J genes are TRBV7-8 and TRBJ1-2; 10 bases are a match to TRBD1. The germline V gene encodes CDR1 SGHVS and CDR2 FQNEAQ. V lost 3 bases, J lost 7 bases, and 8 bases stayed unmatched. The CDR3 runs to 15 residues. This CDR3 is CASSFGGQGVGGYTF. CDR3 nucleotide sequence: TGTGCCAGCAGCTTCGGCGGACAGGGGGTTGGTGGCTACACCTTC.

This chain connects TRBV30 to TRBJ2-7; D remains unclear. CDR3 length equals 11 residues. The germline V gene encodes CDR1 GTSNPN and CDR2 SVGIG (reference sequence). V was trimmed by 2 bases and J by 3 bases, leaving 5 bases between them. CDR3: CAWSNNYEQYF. The CDR3 DNA sequence: TGTGCCTGGAGTAACAACTACGAGCAGTACTTC. The full variable domain, its missing parts supplied by reference TRBV30 and TRBJ2-7, is SQTIHQWPATLVQPVGSPLSLECTVEGTSNPNLYWYRQAAGRGLQLLFYSVGIGQISSEVPQNLSASRPQDRQFILSSKKLLLSDSGFYLCAWSNNYEQYFGPGTRLTVT.

The rearrangement links TRBV7-9 to TRBJ1-2; D is unclear. Germline V CDR1 and CDR2: SEHNR, FQNEAQ (reference sequence). The CDR3 length is 12 residues. Trimming stripped 4 bases from V and 7 bases from J, with 10 bases between. Written as DNA, the CDR3 is TGTGCCAGCAGCTCTTCGGCGGGTGGCTACACCTTC. Translated, it gives CASSSSAGGYTF.

The V gene is TRBV10-3, the J gene TRBJ1-2, with a tentative D call TRBD1 (5 bases). CDR1 is ENHRY, CDR2 SYGVKD, per germline. There are 16 residues in the CDR3. The V gene lost 2 bases and the J gene lost 8 bases, with 21 bases spanning the gap. The DNA for the CDR3 is TGTGCCATCAGTGAGGAGGCGGCAGGGAGGAATGGAGGCTACACCTTC. The encoded protein is CAISEEAAGRNGGYTF.

The rearrangement uses TRBV6-1 and TRBJ2-2; 8 nucleotides agree with TRBD2. After removal of 6 bases from V and 6 bases from J, the junction contained 3 bases not matched to a gene. The CDR3 extends over 13 amino acids. From germline, CDR1 is MNHNS and CDR2 SASEGT. CDR3 region: CASRTLAAGELFF. CDR3 DNA: TGTGCCAGCAGAACACTAGCGGCCGGGGAGCTGTTTTTT.

For the CDR3, the DNA is TGTGCCAGCAGCCAAGACAGGGCCAGCTCCTATAATTCACCCCTCCACTTT. This encodes CASSQDRASSYNSPLHF. The V call is TRBV4-2, the J call TRBJ1-6; a possible D gene is TRBD1 (5 bases). The germline gives CDR1 LGHNA, CDR2 YNFKEQ. Trimming left V 0 bases short and J 0 bases short, with 9 bases between. This CDR3 has 17 residues.

This clone has just one count. The rearrangement joins TRBV2 to TRBJ1-6; no reliable D call. CDR3 length equals 13 residues. CDR1 is SNHLY, CDR2 FYNNEI, per germline. With 8 bases removed from V and 4 bases from J, the gap between germline ends came to 9 bases. DNA for the CDR3: TGTGCCAGCTCGAGTCAATATAATTCACCCCTCCACTTT. Amino acids: CASSSQYNSPLHF.

V and J are TRBV27 and TRBJ2-1, with 7 bases fitting TRBD2. The CDR3 length is 14 residues. Trimming removed 4 bases from V and 7 bases from J; junction bases left unmatched: 7. Germline V gene data show CDR1 as MNHEY and CDR2 as SMNVEV (reference sequence). The CDR3 protein is CASSWGGSMNEQFF. CDR3 nucleotide sequence: TGTGCCAGCAGTTGGGGCGGGAGCATGAATGAGCAGTTCTTC.

This chain connects TRBV29-1 to TRBJ1-2; D is unresolved. CDR1 and CDR2 (germline): SQVTM, ANQGSEA. Trimming removed 7 bases from V and 0 bases from J, with 9 bases in between. This CDR3 contains 12 residues. The CDR3 nucleotides read TGCAGCGAGAGGGAAGCTAACTATGGCTACACCTTC. Its protein is CSEREANYGYTF.

The chain joins TRBV21-1 to TRBJ2-2; the table's D call of TRBD2 was not tested on the DNA. TRBV21-1 is a recognized pseudogene. The CDR3 is 15 residues long. In DNA, the CDR3 is TGTGCCAGCAGCAGGAGCGGGGGGCTGACCGGGGAGCTGTTTTTT. Amino acid sequence: CASSRSGGLTGELFF.

The V and J genes are TRBV19 and TRBJ1-6; 8 nucleotides align to TRBD1. J gave up 7 bases and V 6 bases, and 5 bases lay outside the gene matches. CDR1 and CDR2 from the germline V gene are LNHDA and SQIVND (reference sequence). The CDR3 is made up of 14 amino acids. This CDR3 is CASSYRGGNSPLHF. Written as DNA, the CDR3 is TGTGCCAGTAGCTACAGGGGGGGAAATTCACCCCTCCACTTT.

The chain has TRBV7-2 and TRBJ2-1, with D perhaps matching TRBD2 (6 bases). The CDR3 contains 13 residues. The germline CDR1 and CDR2 sequences are SGHTA and FQGNSA. V gave up 1 base and J gave up 6 bases, with 7 bases separating them. The CDR3 loop reads CASSLEGGNEQFF. The CDR3 nucleotides are TGTGCCAGCAGCTTAGAGGGAGGCAATGAGCAGTTCTTC.

The chain joins TRBV11-2 to TRBJ2-1; 13 bases are shared with TRBD2. V shed 2 bases, J shed 1 base, and the junction held 8 bases outside the gene matches. The CDR3 runs 19 residues. Germline assignment: CDR1 SGHAT and CDR2 FQNNGV. Here the CDR3 DNA reads TGTGCCAGCAGCTTACCAGGGACTAGCGGGAAGAGGTCCTACAATGAGCAGTTCTTC. Protein sequence: CASSLPGTSGKRSYNEQFF.

This clone has a single count. The chain carries TRBV30 and TRBJ2-5; TRBD2 matches 10 bases. This CDR3 has 14 residues. The V and J ends lost 4 bases and 1 base, in that order; junction bases with no gene match: 3. Germline CDR1 and CDR2: GTSNPN and SVGIG (reference sequence). CDR3 DNA sequence: TGTGCCTGGACTAGCGGGGGCCGCCAAGAGACCCAGTACTTC. Its translation is CAWTSGGRQETQYF.

V is TRBV20-1 and J is TRBJ2-1; D is undetermined. The CDR3 sequence is 11 residues long. Trimming pared 4 bases from V and 10 bases from J, leaving 11 bases between. Germline V gene sequence: CDR1 DFQATT, CDR2 SNEGSKA (reference sequence). Here the CDR3 DNA reads TGCAGTGCTACCCCTGAGAGGGAGCAGTTCTTC. Amino acids: CSATPEREQFF.